These 8 T cell receptor beta chains share one sample of origin, sequenced in a study of beta chain features in type 1 diabetes (dated by TCRdb to the late 2010s). Library construction relied on the immunoSEQ multiplex PCR assay. The High Capacity cDNA Reverse Transcription Kit was used to reverse transcribe all of the isolated RNA, meaning that expressed TCRB transcripts were what got sequenced. TCRdb holds this immuneACCESS table with in-frame rearrangements only. Some clones are missing; in checked studies, unresolved V genes explain under half, and the rest has no known cause. The sample includes around 350,000 clones, with over 10% observed a single time. The ten largest clones add up to roughly 0.015% of the sample. Source material: naive CD4+ T cells from blood. According to the study, the label for this sample's cell subset or site signals: true naive CD4+ T cells. These receptors all stem from a man younger than 30 in good health.

The CDR3 reads CASSVDLAGGPTGELFF. CDR3 DNA sequence: TGTGCCAGCAGCGTAGATCTAGCGGGAGGGCCCACCGGGGAGCTGTTTTTT. The chain employs TRBV9 and TRBJ2-2; 12 bases align to TRBD2. V shed 0 bases, J shed 4 bases, and the junction held 4 bases outside the gene matches. The CDR3 loop spans 17 amino acids. Germline V gene data show CDR1 as SGDLS and CDR2 as YYNGEE.

The V call is TRBV6-1, the J call TRBJ2-5, with 7 nucleotides matching TRBD1. CDR3 length equals 15 residues. The germline V gene has CDR1 MNHNS and CDR2 SASEGT. The V gene end was trimmed by 2 bases and the J gene end by 2 bases; junction bases not matched to a gene: 5. The chain's CDR3 is CASSETDRAQETQYF. CDR3 bases: TGTGCCAGCAGTGAAACCGACAGGGCGCAAGAGACCCAGTACTTC.

This clone was detected a few times. The gene calls are TRBV29-1 and TRBJ1-1; D gene ambiguous. The V and J ends lost 4 bases and 7 bases respectively, with 7 bases between them. Germline V gene lookup returns CDR1 SQVTM and CDR2 ANQGSEA. This CDR3 region has 10 residues. CDR3 amino acids: CSVGVVEAFF. Written as DNA, the CDR3 is TGCAGCGTTGGCGTAGTTGAAGCTTTCTTT.

This clone was seen more than once but under ten times. The chain couples TRBV7-2 to TRBJ2-7, with 11 bases identical to TRBD2. The CDR3 covers 15 residues. Germline CDR1 is SGHTA and CDR2 is FQGNSA. With 5 bases clipped from V and 3 bases from J, the junction kept 6 bases outside the gene matches. The chain's CDR3 is CASSLRLAGNYEQYF. As DNA, the CDR3 is TGTGCCAGCAGCCTAAGACTAGCGGGGAACTACGAGCAGTACTTC.

The rearrangement uses TRBV25-1 and TRBJ1-6; 8 bases align to TRBD1. V trimming: 6 bases; J trimming: 7 bases; junction bases outside the gene matches: 2. Per germline, CDR1 MGHDK and CDR2 SYGVNS. The CDR3 is made up of 13 amino acids. The CDR3, as DNA: TGTGCCAGCAGCAGGGGGCTGAATTCACCCCTCCACTTT. This codes for CASSRGLNSPLHF.

The chain uses TRBV28 and TRBJ1-5; TRBD1 is a possible D gene (5 bases). This CDR3 is 16 amino acids long. Germline assignment: CDR1 MDHEN and CDR2 SYDVKM. With 2 bases removed from V and 4 bases from J, the gap between germline ends came to 15 bases. CDR3 protein: CASSLPIRGRNQPQHF. The DNA of the CDR3 is TGTGCCAGCAGTTTACCCATAAGGGGTCGTAATCAGCCCCAGCATTTT.

This clone was counted a few times. The rearrangement joins TRBV15 to TRBJ1-5, with a tentative D call TRBD1 (6 bases). The CDR3 length is 15 residues. From germline, CDR1 is LNHNV and CDR2 YYDKDF (reference sequence). The V end lost 0 bases, the J end lost 4 bases, and 10 bases lay between the germline ends. CDR3 DNA: TGTGCCACCAGCAGAGACGCGGGGGCGAATCAGCCCCAGCATTTT. It encodes CATSRDAGANQPQHF.

The chain couples TRBV10-3 to TRBJ2-3; no clear D gene. Germline loops: CDR1 ENHRY, CDR2 SYGVKD. V was shortened by 10 bases and J by 0 bases, with 14 bases between the two germline ends. There are 14 residues in the CDR3. CDR3 in amino acids: CATIADPSTDTQYF. Here the CDR3 DNA reads TGTGCCACCATAGCTGACCCTAGCACAGATACGCAGTATTTT.